This T cell receptor beta chain was captured in a study of CD8 T cells in ankylosing spondylitis. Study-level findings and limits: One TCR beta motif, made up of roughly eight highly homologous variants, appeared characteristic of ankylosing spondylitis blood. Clones linked to the disease showed a CD8+ phenotype. They occurred at relatively low frequencies in peripheral blood.

Quantitative 5'-RACE with molecular barcodes generated TCR beta libraries. TCRdb reprocessed the 5' RACE reads via MiXCR and lists one record per CDR3 protein. The table includes a few hundred thousand distinct CDR3 sequences, 15% to 20% detected once. This clonotype was found many times. Its antigen is undetermined. V was pared by 3 bases and J by 3 bases, with 8 bases between. The CDR3 runs to 14 residues. The chain links TRBV12-3 or TRBV12-4 to TRBJ2-2; D is perhaps TRBD1 (5 bases). The source material was blood, either unsorted or a sorted T cell fraction (not recorded which). The clonotype comes from a male donor with ankylosing spondylitis. The CDR3 protein is CASSFVTDTGELFF. The CDR3 DNA sequence: TGTGCCAGCAGTTTCGTGACAGACACCGGGGAGCTGTTTTTT.